This T cell receptor (beta chain) emerged from a study of blood T cell repertoires in COVID-19. Original processing notes: Nucleated cell number was recorded as an estimate derived from reference gene primer amplification. The protocol was immunoSEQ multiplex PCR, while the TCRdb copy is restricted to in-frame clones and leaves out a portion. Clone size and the V and J calls come from that table; the DNA yielded D and trimming. The data contain fewer than 450,000 clones, about 90% of them singletons. In germline, CDR1 is MNHEY, CDR2 SVGAGI. The CDR3 loop spans 13 amino acids. The J segment lost 7 bases and the V segment lost 11 bases, leaving 7 bases of the junction unmatched.

The origin of this receptor is a young woman who had recovered from COVID-19. The chain uses TRBV6-5 and TRBJ2-4; 11 bases match TRBD2. Sequencing input: peripheral blood. Written as DNA, the CDR3 is TGTGCCGGAAGTAGCGGGAGGGTTAACATTCAGTACTTC. Translation gives CAGSSGRVNIQYF.